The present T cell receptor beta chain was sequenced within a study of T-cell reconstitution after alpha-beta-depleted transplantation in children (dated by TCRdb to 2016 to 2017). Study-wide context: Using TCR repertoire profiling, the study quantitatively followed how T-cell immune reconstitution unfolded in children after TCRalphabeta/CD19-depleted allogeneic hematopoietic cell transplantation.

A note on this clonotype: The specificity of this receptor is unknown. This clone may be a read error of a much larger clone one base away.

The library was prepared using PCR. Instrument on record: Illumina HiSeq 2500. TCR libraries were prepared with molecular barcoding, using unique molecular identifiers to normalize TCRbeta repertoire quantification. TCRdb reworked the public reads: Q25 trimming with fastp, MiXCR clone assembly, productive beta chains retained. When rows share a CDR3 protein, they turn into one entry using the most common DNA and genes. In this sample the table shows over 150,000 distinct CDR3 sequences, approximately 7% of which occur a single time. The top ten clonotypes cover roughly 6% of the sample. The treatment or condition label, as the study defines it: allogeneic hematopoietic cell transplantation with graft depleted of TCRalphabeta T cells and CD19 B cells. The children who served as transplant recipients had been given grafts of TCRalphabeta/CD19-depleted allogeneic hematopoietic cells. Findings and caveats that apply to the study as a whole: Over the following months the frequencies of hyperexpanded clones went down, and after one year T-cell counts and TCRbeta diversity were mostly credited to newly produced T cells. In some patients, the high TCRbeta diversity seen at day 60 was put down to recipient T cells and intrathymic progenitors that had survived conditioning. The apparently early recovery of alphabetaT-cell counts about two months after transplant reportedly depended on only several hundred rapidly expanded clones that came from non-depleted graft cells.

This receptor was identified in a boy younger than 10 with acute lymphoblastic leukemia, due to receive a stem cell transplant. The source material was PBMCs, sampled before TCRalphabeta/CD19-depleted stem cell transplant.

The DNA sequence reads TGTACCATCAGAGTTCCACTCGGGACGTTAGGCGGCGATGAGCAGTTCTTC. Translated, it reads CTIRVPLGTLGGDEQFF. The rearranged chain carries TRBV10-3 and TRBJ2-1; the D gene is tentatively TRBD1 or TRBD2, each matching 5 bases. CDR1 and CDR2 are drawn from the germline V gene: ENHRY, SYGVKD. From cysteine to phenylalanine, the CDR3 is 17 amino acids long. Only the CDR3 DNA is retained, 51 bases long and in frame from the first base.